Shown below are 22 T cell receptor beta chains from a single sample sequenced in a study of beta chain features in type 1 diabetes. Overall study results and limits: TCRB CDR3 length was moderately but significantly reduced in all four CD4+ subsets of Type 1 diabetes patients.

Their recognized antigens are unknown. Investigators reverse transcribed all isolated RNA, so they sequenced expressed TCRB transcripts. The table came from immunoSEQ multiplex PCR; TCRdb's copy has only in-frame clones and leaves some out. The sample contains around 70,000 clones, around 49% of which appear only once. The sample was central memory CD4+ T cells from blood. The receptors come from a man between 25 and 39 years old with type 1 diabetes.

V is TRBV6-6 and J is TRBJ1-5, with 8 bases lining up with TRBD1. V trimming: 10 bases; J trimming: 6 bases; junction bases outside the gene matches: 5. This CDR3 is built from 12 residues. Looked up from germline, CDR1 is MNHNY and CDR2 is SVGAGI (reference sequence). DNA of the CDR3: TGTGCCACCACAGGGGGAAGTCAGCCCCAGCATTTT. This gives the protein CATTGGSQPQHF.

This chain joins TRBV5-1 and TRBJ2-2, with 8 positions matching TRBD1. Germline CDR1 and CDR2: SGHRS and YFSETQ. The CDR3 is made up of 15 amino acids. Losses at the gene ends were 0 bases for V and 6 bases for J; bases not matched to a gene: 4. The chain's CDR3 is CASSLGTGRPGELFF. The CDR3 DNA sequence: TGCGCCAGCAGCTTGGGGACAGGGCGTCCCGGGGAGCTGTTTTTT.

About this clone itself: Germline and junction disagree at one end, which may indicate a read error. The CDR3 nucleotides are TGTGCCAGCAGAGAAGGACAGGGAGATCGGTGGGAGCAGTACTTC. This translates into CASREGQGDRWEQYF. The rearrangement uses TRBV6-1 and TRBJ2-7, with TRBD1 matching 8 bases. CDR3 length: 15 amino acids. Germline CDR1 reads MNHNS; CDR2 reads SASEGT.

This clone was found once. The chain carries TRBV19 and TRBJ1-5; 7 bases fit TRBD1. Germline values: CDR1 LNHDA, CDR2 SQIVND (reference sequence). The trim removed 7 bases at V and 4 bases at J, leaving 10 bases unmatched. CDR3 size: 15 residues. The CDR3 sequence: CASIGGGAGNQPQHF. The CDR3 bases are TGTGCCAGTATTGGAGGGGGCGCGGGGAATCAGCCCCAGCATTTT.

This clone has just a few counts. This sequence joins TRBV2 and TRBJ2-2, with D uncertain. CDR1 and CDR2 (germline): SNHLY, FYNNEI. The CDR3 totals 14 residues. Trimming took off 1 base at V and 1 base at J, with 4 bases between the two ends. CDR3 coding DNA: TGTGCCAGCAGTGAAGTCAGGAACACCGGGGAGCTGTTTTTT. Encoded protein: CASSEVRNTGELFF.

The rearrangement links TRBV6-1 to TRBJ2-3; D is unclear. Per the germline V gene, CDR1 is MNHNS and CDR2 is SASEGT. The CDR3 is 11 amino acids. Deletions cut 7 bases from V and 6 bases from J, with 8 bases between. CDR3 DNA sequence: TGTGCCAGCACCTCACGGGATACGCAGTATTTT. This sequence encodes CASTSRDTQYF.

The chain employs TRBV15 and TRBJ2-6, with 7 bases fitting TRBD2. CDR1 is LNHNV and CDR2 is YYDKDF in the germline V gene (reference sequence). J was trimmed by 2 bases and V by 3 bases; bases with no gene match: 1. The CDR3 is made up of 15 amino acids. Here the CDR3 DNA reads TGTGCCACCAGCAGGGGAGGGACTGGGGCCAACGTCCTGACTTTC. This gives the protein CATSRGGTGANVLTF.

This clone came up a few times. At one of its ends the junction is not consistent with the germline gene, which may arise from a read error. This rearrangement joins TRBV7-7 to TRBJ2-7; 8 nucleotides match TRBD1. CDR3 length equals 18 residues. Germline CDR1 SSHAT, CDR2 FNYEAQ (reference sequence). CDR3 region: CASSRRDRPIPISYEQYF. DNA of the CDR3: TGTGCTAGCAGCAGGCGGGACAGGCCAATCCCCATTTCCTACGAGCAGTACTTC. The full variable domain, rest sourced from reference TRBV7-7 and TRBJ2-7, is GAGVSQSPRYKVTKRGQDVTLRCDPISSHATLYWYQQALGQGPEFLTYFNYEAQPDKSGLPSDRFSAERPEGSISTLTIQRTEQRDSAMYRCASSRRDRPIPISYEQYFGPGTRLTVT.

The rearrangement links TRBV30 to TRBJ2-3; possible D gene TRBD1, 5 bases. Looked up from germline, CDR1 is GTSNPN and CDR2 is SVGIG (reference sequence). This CDR3 region has 17 residues. Trimming stripped 2 bases from V and 7 bases from J, with 25 bases between. CDR3 region: CAWSPPRRARGRNTQYF. CDR3 DNA: TGTGCCTGGAGTCCCCCCCGAAGGGCAAGGGGTCGAAATACGCAGTATTTT.

This clone was found a few times. The V and J genes are TRBV5-1 and TRBJ2-2, with 10 bases identical to TRBD2. Germline assignment: CDR1 SGHRS and CDR2 YFSETQ. The CDR3 consists of 16 residues. Trimming at V came to 3 bases and at J to 6 bases, leaving 8 bases not matched to a gene. CDR3: CASSSPGLARAGELFF. DNA of the CDR3: TGCGCCAGCAGCTCGCCGGGACTAGCGAGGGCCGGGGAGCTGTTTTTT.

The rearrangement links TRBV2 to TRBJ2-5; D is unclear. Trimming removed 2 bases at V and 1 base at J, with 11 bases between. Germline V gene data show CDR1 as SNHLY and CDR2 as FYNNEI. The CDR3 sequence is 15 residues long. The CDR3, as DNA: TGTGCCAGCAGTGAATGGTTCGGTTTCCAAGAGACCCAGTACTTC. Translated: CASSEWFGFQETQYF.

This clone was seen more than once but under ten times. The genes are TRBV21-1 and TRBJ2-1; the D call in the table, TRBD1, was not verified against the DNA. TRBV21-1 is a pseudogene segment. The CDR3 extends over 13 amino acids. The CDR3, as DNA: TGTGCCAGCAGGGCAGGGGGCGGTCATGAGCAGTTCTTC. Its translation: CASRAGGGHEQFF.

A few counts support this clone. The chain has TRBV27 and TRBJ2-7, with D possibly TRBD1 on 5 matching bases. Germline loops: CDR1 MNHEY, CDR2 SMNVEV (reference sequence). This CDR3 spans 13 amino acids. Trimming cost V 8 bases and J 5 bases, with 16 bases left between them. CDR3 sequence (DNA): TGTGCCAGCTCCTTCCAGGGTTCCCACGAGCAGTACTTC. Its protein product is CASSFQGSHEQYF.

The chain carries TRBV11-2 and TRBJ2-7; 9 bases are shared with TRBD2. V trimming: 0 bases; J trimming: 6 bases; junction bases outside the gene matches: 9. The CDR3 consists of 16 residues. The germline gives CDR1 SGHAT, CDR2 FQNNGV. The CDR3, as DNA: TGTGCCAGCAGCTTAGATTATGGCGGGAGGGCCAGCGAGCAGTACTTC. It specifies CASSLDYGGRASEQYF. Drawing the rest from reference TRBV11-2 and TRBJ2-7, the complete variable domain is EAGVAQSPRYKIIEKRQSVAFWCNPISGHATLYWYQQILGQGPKLLIQFQNNGVVDDSQLPKDRFSAERLKGVDSTLKIQPAKLEDSAVYLCASSLDYGGRASEQYFGPGTRLTVT.

This clone was counted only a few times. This sequence joins TRBV5-4 and TRBJ1-2; possible D gene TRBD1, 5 bases. The CDR3 sequence is 14 residues long. Germline-derived CDR1 and CDR2 are SGHNT and YYREEE (reference sequence). Trimming took off 5 bases at V and 3 bases at J, with 14 bases between the two ends. The CDR3 DNA is TGTGCCAGCAGTAACGGACAATCTGACTATGGCTACACCTTC. Amino acids: CASSNGQSDYGYTF.

The chain employs TRBV27 and TRBJ1-1; D remains unclear. Trimming removed 3 bases at V and 2 bases at J, with 7 bases between. The CDR3 is made up of 13 amino acids. Germline V CDR1 and CDR2: MNHEY, SMNVEV (reference sequence). This CDR3 reads CASSFNPNTEAFF. The CDR3 bases are TGTGCCAGCAGTTTCAATCCAAACACTGAAGCTTTCTTT.

This clone was seen a few times. The chain employs TRBV7-9 and TRBJ1-1; 10 bases are a match to TRBD1. CDR1 is SEHNR and CDR2 is FQNEAQ in the germline V gene (reference sequence). V shed 5 bases, J shed 6 bases, and the junction held 3 bases outside the gene matches. This CDR3 is built from 13 residues. This CDR3 reads CASSRQGASEAFF. DNA of the CDR3: TGTGCCAGCAGCCGACAGGGGGCCTCTGAAGCTTTCTTT.

V and J are TRBV7-9 and TRBJ1-1, with 7 bases aligning to TRBD1. Germline loops: CDR1 SEHNR, CDR2 FQNEAQ (reference sequence). The CDR3 is made up of 14 amino acids. Trimming at V came to 6 bases and at J to 6 bases, leaving 10 bases not matched to a gene. CDR3 residues: CASRGDSPTAEAFF. As DNA, the CDR3 is TGTGCCAGCAGAGGGGACAGCCCCACGGCTGAAGCTTTCTTT. The variable domain in full, completed from reference TRBV7-9 and TRBJ1-1, reads DTGVSQNPRHKITKRGQNVTFRCDPISEHNRLYWYRQTLGQGPEFLTYFQNEAQLEKSRLLSDRFSAERPKGSFSTLEIQRTEQGDSAMYLCASRGDSPTAEAFFGQGTRLTVV.

The rearrangement uses TRBV12-5 and TRBJ1-1, with 7 bases aligning to TRBD1. From germline, CDR1 is LGHNT and CDR2 FRNRAP. With V trimmed by 2 bases and J by 1 base, 4 bases remained unmatched. The length of the CDR3 is 15 residues. In DNA, the CDR3 is TGTGCTAGTGGTTTGCTCAGGGGGAGGAACACTGAAGCTTTCTTT. The encoded protein is CASGLLRGRNTEAFF.

The chain joins TRBV28 to TRBJ1-1; D call uncertain. Germline V gene sequence: CDR1 MDHEN, CDR2 SYDVKM. The V end lost 1 base, the J end lost 4 bases, and 10 bases lay between the germline ends. This CDR3 contains 14 residues. The chain's CDR3 is CASSLSGKSTEAFF. The CDR3 DNA reads TGTGCCAGCAGTTTATCCGGGAAGAGCACTGAAGCTTTCTTT.

V and J are TRBV5-6 and TRBJ2-5; TRBD2 aligns across 8 bases. The ends lost 1 base at V and 0 bases at J; junction bases unmatched: 5. CDR3 size: 16 residues. Germline CDR1 is SGHDT and CDR2 is YYEEEE. This CDR3 reads CASSLRLAGNQETQYF. CDR3 nucleotide sequence: TGTGCCAGCAGCTTGAGGCTAGCGGGCAACCAAGAGACCCAGTACTTC.

The CDR3 loop is CASRPVGAAYEQYF. CDR3 bases: TGTGCCAGCAGACCTGTGGGGGCTGCCTACGAGCAGTACTTC. The rearrangement uses TRBV6-1 and TRBJ2-7; D perhaps matches TRBD1 (6 bases). Germline V gene sequence: CDR1 MNHNS, CDR2 SASEGT. This CDR3 spans 14 amino acids. V lost 6 bases, J lost 2 bases, and 14 bases lay in between.